These 21 T cell receptor beta chains were all obtained from the same sample, sequenced in a study of shared T cell receptors in the human thymus. Sequencing used immunoSEQ multiplex PCR; TCRdb keeps in-frame clones, though not all of them. Of approximately 730,000 clones listed, roughly 85% are singletons. The sample was also linked to a second study, of human thymus T cells.

The sequencing sample was made of thymocytes. These TCRs come from a girl under two years old with a congenital heart defect.

J is TRBJ1-5 and V is TRBV6-7; 9 bases are shared with TRBD1. TRBV6-7 is classed as an ORF, of uncertain function. Losses at the gene ends were 2 bases for V and 6 bases for J; bases not matched to a gene: 5. The length of the CDR3 is 15 residues. CDR3 DNA sequence: TGTGCCAGCAGTTACCGGACAGGGGTTCGTCAGCCCCAGCATTTT. This codes for CASSYRTGVRQPQHF.

A single count supports this clone. This chain connects TRBV5-5 to TRBJ2-1; TRBD2 is a possible D gene (5 bases). The CDR3 length is 17 residues. V was clipped by 0 bases and J by 4 bases, with 17 bases between them. The germline V gene encodes CDR1 SGHKS and CDR2 YYEKEE (reference sequence). The CDR3 nucleotides read TGTGCCAGCAGCTTGGCCCCCCCACGGGGAGATTACAATGAGCAGTTCTTC. Translated: CASSLAPPRGDYNEQFF. The full variable domain, its missing parts supplied by reference TRBV5-5 and TRBJ2-1, is DAGVTQSPTHLIKTRGQQVTLRCSPISGHKSVSWYQQVLGQGPQFIFQYYEKEERGRGNFPDRFSARQFPNYSSELNVNALLLGDSALYLCASSLAPPRGDYNEQFFGPGTRLTVL.

V and J are TRBV6-6 and TRBJ2-5, with unresolved D. With 0 bases removed from V and 4 bases from J, the gap between germline ends came to 9 bases. The length of the CDR3 is 14 residues. CDR1 is MNHNY, CDR2 SVGAGI, per germline (reference sequence). The CDR3 loop is CASSYSPTGETQYF. As DNA, the CDR3 is TGTGCCAGCAGTTACTCGCCTACCGGAGAGACCCAGTACTTC.

The rearrangement links TRBV29-1 to TRBJ2-4, with unresolved D. The CDR3 totals 11 residues. Trimming shortened V by 7 bases and J by 3 bases, and 7 bases separated the two germline ends. The germline CDR1 and CDR2 sequences are SQVTM and ANQGSEA. CDR3 in amino acids: CSASYKNIQYF. The CDR3 DNA sequence: TGCAGCGCATCCTACAAAAACATTCAGTACTTC. Drawing the rest from reference TRBV29-1 and TRBJ2-4, the complete variable domain is SAVISQKPSRDICQRGTSLTIQCQVDSQVTMMFWYRQQPGQSLTLIATANQGSEATYESGFVIDKFPISRPNLTFSTLTVSNMSPEDSSIYLCSASYKNIQYFGAGTRLSVL.

A single count supports this clone. The chain carries TRBV4-1 and TRBJ2-2; 13 nucleotides align to TRBD2. Trimming at V came to 4 bases and at J to 8 bases, leaving 16 bases not matched to a gene. CDR1 MGHRA and CDR2 YSYEKL come from the germline V gene. The CDR3 covers 19 residues. The CDR3 bases are TGCGCCAGCAGCCCCTGGCGGACTAGCGGGGGCCCCGGGCCAGGGGAGCTGTTTTTT. It specifies CASSPWRTSGGPGPGELFF.

The rearrangement uses TRBV5-4 and TRBJ1-1; possible D gene TRBD1, 5 bases. V lost 4 bases and J lost 0, with 19 bases in between. Germline V gene sequence: CDR1 SGHNT, CDR2 YYREEE (reference sequence). The CDR3 is 17 amino acids. The DNA for the CDR3 is TGTGCCAGCAGCCCCGACAGAGAGAAGCTTATGAACACTGAAGCTTTCTTT. Its translation is CASSPDREKLMNTEAFF. Combining the CDR3 with reference TRBV5-4 and TRBJ1-1 gives the whole variable domain ETGVTQSPTHLIKTRGQQVTLRCSSQSGHNTVSWYQQALGQGPQFIFQYYREEENGRGNFPPRFSGLQFPNYSSELNVNALELDDSALYLCASSPDREKLMNTEAFFGQGTRLTVV.

The chain couples TRBV7-8 to TRBJ1-2; 9 nucleotides line up with TRBD1. Trimming removed 5 bases from V and 12 bases from J; junction bases left unmatched: 13. Germline CDR1 and CDR2: SGHVS and FQNEAQ. This CDR3 region has 14 residues. CDR3 sequence (DNA): TGTGCCAGCAGCAGCCCACGGGACAGGGAAATACACACCTTC. It encodes CASSSPRDREIHTF.

The table lists this clone with a count of one. The rearrangement uses TRBV13 and TRBJ2-3, with TRBD2 matching 8 bases. This CDR3 comprises 21 residues. Germline V CDR1 and CDR2: PRHDT, FYEKMQ (reference sequence). Trimming at V came to 2 bases and at J to 3 bases, leaving 22 bases not matched to a gene. This chain's CDR3 is CASSLLRLGRTGGPWTDTQYF. In DNA, the CDR3 is TGTGCCAGCAGCTTACTGAGGTTGGGGCGAACGGGGGGGCCGTGGACAGATACGCAGTATTTT. The full variable domain, rest sourced from reference TRBV13 and TRBJ2-3, is AAGVIQSPRHLIKEKRETATLKCYPIPRHDTVYWYQQGPGQDPQFLISFYEKMQSDKGSIPDRFSAQQFSDYHSELNMSSLELGDSALYFCASSLLRLGRTGGPWTDTQYFGPGTRLTVL.

The rearrangement uses TRBV7-9 and TRBJ2-5, with TRBD2 matching 8 bases. Germline V gene sequence: CDR1 SEHNR, CDR2 FQNEAQ (reference sequence). V lost 1 base to trimming and J lost 5 bases; unmatched junction nucleotides: 3. This CDR3 contains 14 residues. The CDR3 nucleotides read TGTGCCAGCAGCTTAGGGGGACTAGAGGAGACCCAGTACTTC. Translating it yields CASSLGGLEETQYF.

V is TRBV2 and J is TRBJ2-6; TRBD1 aligns across 9 bases. The trim removed 6 bases at V and 0 bases at J, leaving 12 bases unmatched. This CDR3 has 19 amino acids. Germline-derived CDR1 and CDR2 are SNHLY and FYNNEI. The CDR3 nucleotides are TGTGCCAGCAGGGGTCCATGGGACAGGGCCAACTCTGGGGCCAACGTCCTGACTTTC. Its protein is CASRGPWDRANSGANVLTF. Drawing the rest from reference TRBV2 and TRBJ2-6, the complete variable domain is EPEVTQTPSHQVTQMGQEVILRCVPISNHLYFYWYRQILGQKVEFLVSFYNNEISEKSEIFDDQFSVERPDGSNFTLKIRSTKLEDSAMYFCASRGPWDRANSGANVLTFGAGSRLTVL.

A single count supports this clone. The chain uses TRBV28 and TRBJ1-5, with 11 bases identical to TRBD1. Trimming took 6 bases from V and 6 from J; bases not matched to a gene: 13. CDR1 MDHEN and CDR2 SYDVKM come from the germline V gene. The CDR3 covers 17 residues. CDR3 DNA: TGTGCCAGCAGAGAGTCGCGGGACAGGGGGTCCAGTCAGCCCCAGCATTTT. As protein: CASRESRDRGSSQPQHF.

The chain carries TRBV10-3 and TRBJ1-1, with 7 bases that match TRBD1. V was clipped by 10 bases and J by 1 base; unmatched bases: 6. CDR1 is ENHRY, CDR2 SYGVKD, per germline. The CDR3 runs 13 residues. The CDR3 DNA reads TGTGCCACCTCGGGACAGACGAACACTGAAGCTTTCTTT. Its protein product is CATSGQTNTEAFF.

The rearrangement joins TRBV4-1 to TRBJ2-3; D possibly corresponds to TRBD2 (5 bases). Germline V gene data show CDR1 as MGHRA and CDR2 as YSYEKL. Trimming removed 4 bases from V and 3 bases from J, with 17 bases in between. This CDR3 contains 16 residues. The CDR3 is CASSPRTGDWTDTQYF. The CDR3 coding sequence is TGCGCCAGCAGCCCCAGGACTGGTGACTGGACAGATACGCAGTATTTT.

This chain uses TRBV4-1 with TRBJ1-2, with 7 bases lining up with TRBD1. Germline V gene lookup returns CDR1 MGHRA and CDR2 YSYEKL. V lost 3 bases, J lost 8 bases, and 6 bases stayed unmatched. The length of the CDR3 is 13 residues. CDR3 in amino acids: CASSHDTGEGYTF. The CDR3 region has the DNA TGCGCCAGCAGCCACGATACAGGGGAGGGCTACACCTTC.

The chain combines TRBV5-1 with TRBJ1-2; D is possibly TRBD1 (6 bases). V lost 2 bases to trimming and J lost 0 bases, with 8 bases between them. This CDR3 comprises 14 residues. From germline, CDR1 is SGHRS and CDR2 YFSETQ. The CDR3 nucleotides are TGCGCCAGCAGCTTTCGGGACACTAACTATGGCTACACCTTC. Translated: CASSFRDTNYGYTF.

The J gene is TRBJ1-1, the V gene TRBV20-1; D is uncertain. Trimming pared 5 bases from V and 1 base from J, leaving 5 bases between. The CDR3 runs 11 residues. Germline-derived CDR1 and CDR2 are DFQATT and SNEGSKA (reference sequence). CDR3 sequence (DNA): TGCAGTGCTGTACAGAACACTGAAGCTTTCTTT. Its translation is CSAVQNTEAFF.

Only one count was recorded for this clone. This rearrangement joins TRBV7-8 to TRBJ1-1; 7 nucleotides line up with TRBD1. This CDR3 contains 21 residues. J gave up 11 bases and V 0 bases, and 30 bases lay outside the gene matches. The germline V gene has CDR1 SGHVS and CDR2 FQNEAQ. CDR3 nucleotide sequence: TGTGCCAGCAGCTTAGCGGTCGGGACAGAGCCAGAACGGGTGTCAGGGTATGACGCTTTCTTT. Translating it yields CASSLAVGTEPERVSGYDAFF.

Only one count was recorded for this clone. V usage is TRBV6-4 and J usage is TRBJ2-1, with 7 bases identical to TRBD1. The CDR3 loop spans 16 amino acids. Unmatched junction bases numbered 7, after V lost 4 bases and J lost 1 base. Germline V gene lookup returns CDR1 MRHNA and CDR2 SNTAGT. CDR3 sequence reads: CASSGEQGSSYNEQFF. CDR3 DNA sequence: TGTGCCAGCAGTGGAGAACAGGGGAGTTCCTACAATGAGCAGTTCTTC.

The chain has TRBV7-2 and TRBJ2-1, with D perhaps TRBD2 (5 bases). The CDR3 runs to 16 residues. Per germline, CDR1 SGHTA and CDR2 FQGNSA. V lost 1 base and J 2 bases, leaving 12 bases between the germline ends. This CDR3 is CASSLEFAGTYNEQFF. The CDR3 DNA sequence: TGTGCCAGCAGCTTAGAGTTCGCGGGTACCTACAATGAGCAGTTCTTC.

V gene TRBV4-1 combines with J gene TRBJ2-1; 12 bases match TRBD2. The CDR3 runs to 15 residues. Germline loops: CDR1 MGHRA, CDR2 YSYEKL. The junction had 7 bases not matched to a gene; V was cut back by 4 bases and J by 9 bases. Here the CDR3 DNA reads TGCGCCAGCAGCCGGACTAGCGGGGAGGATGGTGAGCAGTTCTTC. It yields the protein CASSRTSGEDGEQFF.

The chain has TRBV4-3 and TRBJ2-5; 16 nucleotides agree with TRBD2. Trimming at V came to 3 bases and at J to 0 bases, leaving 4 bases not matched to a gene. Germline V gene sequence: CDR1 LGHNA, CDR2 YSLEER. This CDR3 is built from 18 residues. CDR3 nucleotides: TGCGCCAGCAGCCAGGGGACTAGCGGGGGGGCCAACCAAGAGACCCAGTACTTC. Protein: CASSQGTSGGANQETQYF.